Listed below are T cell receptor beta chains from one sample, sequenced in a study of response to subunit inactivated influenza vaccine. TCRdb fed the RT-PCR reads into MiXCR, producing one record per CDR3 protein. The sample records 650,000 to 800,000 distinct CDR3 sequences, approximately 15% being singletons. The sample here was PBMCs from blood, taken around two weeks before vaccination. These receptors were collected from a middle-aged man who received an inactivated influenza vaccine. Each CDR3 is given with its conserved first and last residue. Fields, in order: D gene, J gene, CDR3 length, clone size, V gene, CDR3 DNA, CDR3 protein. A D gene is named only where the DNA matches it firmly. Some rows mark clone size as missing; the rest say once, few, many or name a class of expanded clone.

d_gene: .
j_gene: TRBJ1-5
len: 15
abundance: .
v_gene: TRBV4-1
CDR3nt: TGCGCCAGCAGCCAAGAGTCGGCCAGCAATCAGCCCCAGCATTTT
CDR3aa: CASSQESASNQPQHF

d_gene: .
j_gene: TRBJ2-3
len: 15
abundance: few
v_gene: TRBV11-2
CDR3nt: TGTGCCAGCAGCTTGCGGGCCCCGGGGGGCGATACGCAGTATTTT
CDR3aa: CASSLRAPGGDTQYF

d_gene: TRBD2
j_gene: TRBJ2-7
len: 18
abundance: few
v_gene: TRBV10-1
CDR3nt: TGCGCCAGCAGTGAGTCGGTTAGCGGGGGCGCGTGGTTCTACGAGCAGTACTTC
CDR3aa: CASSESVSGGAWFYEQYF

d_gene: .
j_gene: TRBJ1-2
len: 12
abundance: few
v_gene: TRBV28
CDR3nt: TGTGCCAGCAGTCGCGGTCCCTATGGCTACACCTTC
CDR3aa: CASSRGPYGYTF

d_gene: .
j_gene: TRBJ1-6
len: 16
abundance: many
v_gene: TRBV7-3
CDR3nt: TGTGCCAGCAGCTTAACGTCCTCAGGGCGAGGTTCACCCCTCCACTTT
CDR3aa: CASSLTSSGRGSPLHF

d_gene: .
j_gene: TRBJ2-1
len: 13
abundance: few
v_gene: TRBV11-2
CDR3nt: TGTGCCAGCAGCGCGAACGCTAACAATGAGCAGTTCTTC
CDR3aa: CASSANANNEQFF

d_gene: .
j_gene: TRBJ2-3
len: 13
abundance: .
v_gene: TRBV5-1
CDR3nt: TGCGCCAGCAGTGGGGGATTCGGAGATACGCAGTATTTT
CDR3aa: CASSGGFGDTQYF

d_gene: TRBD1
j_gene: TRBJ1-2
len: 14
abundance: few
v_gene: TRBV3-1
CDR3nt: TGTGCCAGCAGCCAAACACAGGGGAACTATGGCTACACCTTC
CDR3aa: CASSQTQGNYGYTF

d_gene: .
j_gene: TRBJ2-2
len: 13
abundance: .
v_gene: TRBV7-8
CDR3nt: TGTGCAGGACGTTGGGGGGTTACCGGGGAGCTGTTTTTT
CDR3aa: CAGRWGVTGELFF

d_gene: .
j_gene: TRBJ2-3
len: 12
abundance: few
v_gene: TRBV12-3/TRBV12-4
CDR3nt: TGTGCCAGCAGTTTAGGGATAAATACGCAGTATTTT
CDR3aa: CASSLGINTQYF

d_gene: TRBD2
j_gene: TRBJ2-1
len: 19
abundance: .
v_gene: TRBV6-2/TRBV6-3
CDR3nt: TGTGCCAGCAGTTACGTGGCTAGCGGGGGGCAGAGCTCCTACAATGAGCAGTTCTTC
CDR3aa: CASSYVASGGQSSYNEQFF